The next 20 T cell receptor beta chains were all read from a single sample in a study of cytomegalovirus exposure and HLA in healthy donors. In the PCR, 60 Vbeta and 13 Jbeta primers were used. Sequencing used immunoSEQ multiplex PCR; TCRdb keeps in-frame clones, though not all of them. Of about 110,000 clones listed, 80% to 85% are singletons. What was sequenced was PBMCs. These receptors were obtained from a woman aged 55-70 years in good health and CMV-seropositive.

The chain joins TRBV9 to TRBJ1-1; 9 nucleotides agree with TRBD1. The V and J ends lost 1 base and 4 bases, in that order; junction bases with no gene match: 11. The CDR3 spans 17 residues. CDR1 is SGDLS and CDR2 is YYNGEE in the germline V gene. As DNA, the CDR3 is TGTGCCAGCAGCGTAAACCCTGACACAGGGGGCCCCACTGAAGCTTTCTTT. Translated: CASSVNPDTGGPTEAFF. Complete variable domain (other parts from reference TRBV9 and TRBJ1-1): DSGVTQTPKHLITATGQRVTLRCSPRSGDLSVYWYQQSLDQGLQFLIQYYNGEERAKGNILERFSAQQFPDLHSELNLSSLELGDSALYFCASSVNPDTGGPTEAFFGQGTRLTVV.

This clone was seen only once. The rearrangement links TRBV6-5 to TRBJ2-1, with no clear D. The V end lost 4 bases, the J end lost 7 bases, and 11 bases lay between the germline ends. The CDR3 is 13 amino acids. The germline gives CDR1 MNHEY, CDR2 SVGAGI. CDR3 sequence: CASSSPTGNEQFF. CDR3 in DNA: TGTGCCAGCAGTTCCCCGACTGGAAATGAGCAGTTCTTC.

The rearrangement uses TRBV19 and TRBJ2-2; D is perhaps TRBD2 (7 bases). Trimming cost V 10 bases and J 6 bases, with 21 bases left between them. CDR1 and CDR2 (germline): LNHDA, SQIVND (reference sequence). There are 15 residues in the CDR3. The CDR3 loop is CATQKLGGRSGELFF. For the CDR3, the DNA is TGTGCCACTCAGAAACTCGGGGGGCGTTCCGGGGAGCTGTTTTTT. The full variable domain, its missing parts supplied by reference TRBV19 and TRBJ2-2, is DGGITQSPKYLFRKEGQNVTLSCEQNLNHDAMYWYRQDPGQGLRLIYYSQIVNDFQKGDIAEGYSVSREKKESFPLTVTSAQKNPTAFYLCATQKLGGRSGELFFGEGSRLTVL.

On this clone: The limits of the CDR3 on the DNA are not certain, so only TCRdb's listed CDR3 is given. V usage is TRBV29-1 and J usage is TRBJ1-1. From its first to its last residue, the CDR3 has 14 amino acids. In germline, CDR1 is SQVTM, CDR2 ANQGSEA. CDR3 loop: CSVGPGTWNTEAFF.

This rearrangement joins TRBV28 to TRBJ2-7, with a possible D match to TRBD1 (8 bases). This CDR3 spans 16 amino acids. V lost 8 bases and J lost 3, with 23 bases in between. In germline, CDR1 is MDHEN, CDR2 SYDVKM. The CDR3 sequence is CASREAGDRGIYEQYF. In DNA, the CDR3 is TGTGCCAGCCGGGAGGCGGGCGACAGGGGAATCTACGAGCAGTACTTC.

This sequence joins TRBV5-1 and TRBJ2-5, with 7 bases fitting TRBD1. The germline gives CDR1 SGHRS, CDR2 YFSETQ. J was trimmed by 2 bases and V by 4 bases; bases with no gene match: 11. This CDR3 contains 16 residues. The CDR3 here is CASSPLLRQGQETQYF. The CDR3 DNA sequence: TGCGCCAGCAGCCCTCTTCTGAGACAGGGACAAGAGACCCAGTACTTC.

V usage is TRBV28 and J usage is TRBJ1-5, with D possibly being TRBD1 (5 bases). V lost 3 bases and J 7 bases, leaving 13 bases between the germline ends. This CDR3 region has 14 residues. Germline CDR1 reads MDHEN; CDR2 reads SYDVKM. The CDR3 coding sequence is TGTGCCAGCAGTTTCGCCAGGGTGGGGCAGCCCCAGCATTTT. This translates into CASSFARVGQPQHF.

The rearrangement joins TRBV5-1 to TRBJ1-2, with D possibly TRBD1 on 6 matching bases. Germline CDR1 is SGHRS and CDR2 is YFSETQ. The CDR3 runs 15 residues. Trimming pared 2 bases from V and 8 bases from J, leaving 19 bases between. CDR3 coding DNA: TGCGCCAGCAGCTTCTCAGGGGAGACCGCTAGAGGCTACACCTTC. Encoded protein: CASSFSGETARGYTF.

The chain uses TRBV5-1 and TRBJ2-5; D may be TRBD1 (5 bases). CDR1 SGHRS and CDR2 YFSETQ come from the germline V gene. This CDR3 has 15 amino acids. With 1 base removed from V and 1 base from J, the gap between germline ends came to 11 bases. CDR3 amino acids: CASSLFSTAQETQYF. In DNA form, the CDR3 reads TGCGCCAGCAGCTTGTTTTCGACAGCCCAAGAGACCCAGTACTTC.

This clone was seen more than once but under ten times. V usage is TRBV5-5 and J usage is TRBJ1-3; D may be TRBD1 (5 bases). The V gene's germline CDR1 is SGHKS and CDR2 YYEKEE (reference sequence). Trimming removed 0 bases at V and 1 base at J, with 11 bases between. The CDR3 sequence is 16 residues long. This chain's CDR3 is CASSLGPGQSGNTIYF. The DNA of the CDR3 is TGTGCCAGCAGCTTGGGGCCCGGACAATCTGGAAACACCATATATTTT.

In nucleotides, the CDR3 is TGTGCCAGCAGCGACAGGGGACAAACGAAACAGACCTACGAGCAGTACTTC. Translated, it gives CASSDRGQTKQTYEQYF. This sequence joins TRBV11-2 and TRBJ2-7; 8 positions agree with TRBD1. The germline V gene encodes CDR1 SGHAT and CDR2 FQNNGV. V lost 5 bases, J lost 2 bases, and 14 bases stayed unmatched. This CDR3 comprises 17 residues.

This rearrangement joins TRBV5-1 to TRBJ2-2, with D tentatively TRBD1 (5 bases). The CDR3 covers 15 residues. The ends were cut back, 0 bases at V and 6 bases at J, with 12 bases in the middle. Germline assignment: CDR1 SGHRS and CDR2 YFSETQ. The CDR3 DNA follows: TGCGCCAGCAGCTTGGAAGGGATAGGGGCCGGGGAGCTGTTTTTT. As protein: CASSLEGIGAGELFF.

The V gene is TRBV28, the J gene TRBJ2-7, with TRBD2 matching 9 bases. The V gene end was trimmed by 1 base and the J gene end by 1 base; junction bases not matched to a gene: 2. Germline lookup yields CDR1 MDHEN and CDR2 SYDVKM. The CDR3 is 15 residues long. Here the CDR3 DNA reads TGTGCCAGCAGTTTATTGCTAGCGGGATCCTACGAGCAGTACTTC. It codes for CASSLLLAGSYEQYF.

The chain links TRBV9 to TRBJ2-7; tentatively, D is TRBD2 (6 bases). Germline assignment: CDR1 SGDLS and CDR2 YYNGEE. CDR3 length equals 20 residues. V was trimmed by 0 bases and J by 7 bases, leaving 32 bases between them. The chain's CDR3 is CASSVAPGQEPGTRPREQYF. The CDR3 bases are TGTGCCAGCAGCGTAGCTCCAGGTCAGGAACCCGGGACTCGGCCGAGGGAGCAGTACTTC. Supplemented by reference TRBV9 and TRBJ2-7, the full variable domain reads DSGVTQTPKHLITATGQRVTLRCSPRSGDLSVYWYQQSLDQGLQFLIQYYNGEERAKGNILERFSAQQFPDLHSELNLSSLELGDSALYFCASSVAPGQEPGTRPREQYFGPGTRLTVT.

V gene TRBV5-1 combines with J gene TRBJ1-2, with 8 bases identical to TRBD1. V shed 4 bases and J 4 bases; nucleotides not matched to a gene: 6. Per germline, CDR1 SGHRS and CDR2 YFSETQ. This CDR3 region has 14 residues. Here the CDR3 reads CASSPDRVAYGYTF. In nucleotides, the CDR3 is TGCGCCAGCAGCCCGGACAGGGTTGCCTATGGCTACACCTTC.

The rearrangement links TRBV19 to TRBJ1-5, with 7 bases lining up with TRBD1. The V segment lost 9 bases and the J segment 0 bases; nucleotides outside the gene matches: 11. The length of the CDR3 is 16 residues. Per the germline V gene, CDR1 is LNHDA and CDR2 is SQIVND (reference sequence). The CDR3 protein is CASHYTGVDSNQPQHF. In nucleotides, the CDR3 is TGTGCCAGCCACTATACAGGGGTGGATAGCAATCAGCCCCAGCATTTT.

The chain uses TRBV4-1 and TRBJ1-2, with D uncertain. Trimming took off 0 bases at V and 2 bases at J, with 10 bases between the two ends. Germline V lookup: CDR1 MGHRA, CDR2 YSYEKL. CDR3 length: 15 residues. The DNA of the CDR3 is TGCGCCAGCAGCCAAGAAATAACGGTAAACTATGGCTACACCTTC. Translated, it gives CASSQEITVNYGYTF.

The chain couples TRBV29-1 to TRBJ1-1, with 7 bases aligning to TRBD1. Trimming cost V 5 bases and J 1 base; bases outside gene matches: 4. The CDR3 sequence is 13 residues long. Per the germline V gene, CDR1 is SQVTM and CDR2 is ANQGSEA. CDR3 coding DNA: TGCAGCGTTAACAGGGGATCGAACACTGAAGCTTTCTTT. Its protein product is CSVNRGSNTEAFF.

The genes are TRBV5-1 and TRBJ2-1, with D perhaps matching TRBD2 (7 bases). The V gene lost 7 bases and the J gene lost 8 bases, with 22 bases spanning the gap. This CDR3 contains 15 residues. The germline V gene encodes CDR1 SGHRS and CDR2 YFSETQ. The CDR3 reads CASGSSGRGPDEQFF. The DNA of the CDR3 is TGCGCCAGCGGCAGTAGCGGGCGGGGGCCCGATGAGCAGTTCTTC. Full variable domain (remainder filled in from reference TRBV5-1 and TRBJ2-1): KAGVTQTPRYLIKTRGQQVTLSCSPISGHRSVSWYQQTPGQGLQFLFEYFSETQRNKGNFPGRFSGRQFSNSRSEMNVSTLELGDSALYLCASGSSGRGPDEQFFGPGTRLTVL.

The chain links TRBV27 to TRBJ2-5, with 7 nucleotides matching TRBD1. The V and J ends lost 4 bases and 11 bases, in that order; junction bases with no gene match: 13. Germline-derived CDR1 and CDR2 are MNHEY and SMNVEV (reference sequence). The CDR3 contains 14 residues. CDR3 residues: CASSSSQGLREQYF. DNA for the CDR3: TGTGCCAGCAGTTCCTCACAGGGGTTAAGAGAGCAGTACTTC.